The 11 T cell receptor beta chains given below trace back to one sample, sequenced in a study of blood T cell repertoires in COVID-19. Assay: immunoSEQ multiplex PCR; the TCRdb copy retains only in-frame clones and omits some. The sample carries about 150,000 clones, roughly 91% recorded once. Sequenced input: peripheral blood. The source of these receptors is a man younger than 30 with COVID-19, enrolled during active disease.

This chain uses TRBV7-8 with TRBJ2-1, with D tentatively TRBD2 (7 bases). The V gene lost 3 bases and the J gene lost 5 bases, with 14 bases spanning the gap. The CDR3 has 15 residues. Germline CDR1 reads SGHVS; CDR2 reads FQNEAQ. The CDR3 protein is CASSFPRGAHNEQFF. CDR3 sequence (DNA): TGTGCCAGCAGCTTCCCTCGGGGGGCCCACAATGAGCAGTTCTTC.

The V gene is TRBV19, the J gene TRBJ1-2, with 7 bases fitting TRBD1. The CDR3 spans 14 residues. Per germline, CDR1 LNHDA and CDR2 SQIVND (reference sequence). The V gene end was trimmed by 7 bases and the J gene end by 7 bases; junction bases not matched to a gene: 12. The CDR3 protein is CASNVGRGSGGYTF. CDR3 in DNA: TGTGCCAGTAACGTCGGCAGGGGGTCTGGTGGCTACACCTTC. The full variable domain, completed using reference TRBV19 and TRBJ1-2, is DGGITQSPKYLFRKEGQNVTLSCEQNLNHDAMYWYRQDPGQGLRLIYYSQIVNDFQKGDIAEGYSVSREKKESFPLTVTSAQKNPTAFYLCASNVGRGSGGYTFGSGTRLTVV.

Here the CDR3 DNA reads TGTGCCAGCATCGCGGTACTCTACGGAAACACCATATATTTT. Protein sequence: CASIAVLYGNTIYF. The rearrangement links TRBV7-9 to TRBJ1-3; D is unclear. Germline loops: CDR1 SEHNR, CDR2 FQNEAQ (reference sequence). The CDR3 is 14 amino acids. V was pared by 7 bases and J by 4 bases, with 14 bases between.

The V call is TRBV7-8, the J call TRBJ2-7, with 11 bases lining up with TRBD2. CDR3 length: 19 amino acids. Germline values: CDR1 SGHVS, CDR2 FQNEAQ. The V gene end was trimmed by 4 bases and the J gene end by 5 bases; junction bases not matched to a gene: 19. CDR3 residues: CASSYLDSFSGRALNEQYF. The CDR3 bases are TGTGCCAGCAGCTATTTGGACAGCTTTAGCGGGAGGGCGTTGAACGAGCAGTACTTC.

This chain uses TRBV5-6 with TRBJ2-7, with D perhaps TRBD2 (6 bases). Germline lookup yields CDR1 SGHDT and CDR2 YYEEEE. The length of the CDR3 is 13 residues. V lost 4 bases and J 2 bases, leaving 10 bases between the germline ends. The CDR3 is CASSPGVPYEQYF. CDR3 bases: TGTGCCAGCAGCCCGGGAGTTCCCTACGAGCAGTACTTC.

V usage is TRBV9 and J usage is TRBJ2-1; TRBD2 agrees at 12 bases. This CDR3 spans 13 amino acids. V dropped 3 bases and J dropped 9; count of bases not matched to a gene: 1. Germline values: CDR1 SGDLS, CDR2 YYNGEE. The CDR3 reads CASSGLAGVEQFF. The DNA for the CDR3 is TGTGCCAGCAGCGGACTAGCGGGAGTTGAGCAGTTCTTC.

V usage is TRBV4-3 and J usage is TRBJ2-1; maybe TRBD2 (5 bases). V was pared by 2 bases and J by 4 bases, with 18 bases between. The CDR3 has 17 residues. The V gene's germline CDR1 is LGHNA and CDR2 YSLEER. The CDR3 DNA follows: TGCGCCAGCAGCCAACTCCTGACTATCGGAGGATACAATGAGCAGTTCTTC. It codes for CASSQLLTIGGYNEQFF.

The chain joins TRBV7-9 to TRBJ2-7; D is perhaps TRBD1 (5 bases). The CDR3 length is 15 residues. V was trimmed by 2 bases and J by 3 bases, leaving 14 bases between them. Germline assignment: CDR1 SEHNR and CDR2 FQNEAQ (reference sequence). The DNA for the CDR3 is TGTGCCAGCAGCTTACCCGATGGCAGGGACTACGAGCAGTACTTC. It yields the protein CASSLPDGRDYEQYF.

V and J are TRBV7-2 and TRBJ2-7; D might be TRBD2 (6 bases). The CDR3 consists of 15 residues. Trimming took 5 bases from V and 1 from J, leaving 15 bases between them. Germline V gene sequence: CDR1 SGHTA, CDR2 FQGNSA. CDR3 in DNA: TGTGCCAGCAGCCCCCGGGACTCAGCTTCCTACGAGCAGTACTTC. It encodes CASSPRDSASYEQYF.

The V gene is TRBV6-6, the J gene TRBJ1-1, with D perhaps TRBD1 (6 bases). The CDR3 consists of 15 residues. Germline V gene lookup returns CDR1 MNHNY and CDR2 SVGAGI (reference sequence). V lost 4 bases and J lost 0, with 12 bases in between. The CDR3 DNA is TGTGCCAGCAGTTTGGACAGACCTGTGAACACTGAAGCTTTCTTT. Its protein product is CASSLDRPVNTEAFF.

CDR3 sequence: CASSGDRGTVQPQHF. CDR3 nucleotide sequence: TGTGCCAGCAGCGGGGACAGGGGAACAGTTCAGCCCCAGCATTTT. V gene TRBV7-9 combines with J gene TRBJ1-5; 10 bases are a match to TRBD1. With V trimmed by 5 bases and J by 6 bases, 7 bases remained unmatched. The germline V gene has CDR1 SEHNR and CDR2 FQNEAQ (reference sequence). The CDR3 sequence is 15 residues long.